These 29 T cell receptor beta chains were all obtained from the same sample, sequenced in a study of Graves' ophthalmopathy and Graves' hyperthyroidism (dated by TCRdb to between 2017 and 2018). Reads for this sample came from an Illumina HiSeq 2000. For repertoire sequencing, TCR beta CDR3 regions were amplified from RNA transcripts. HTBI primers and the Qiagen OneStep RT-PCR kit were used in a first-round RT-PCR, which was followed by a second-round multiplex PCR, size selection and purification. TCRdb took the public reads, trimmed them with fastp at Q25, ran MiXCR for clone calling and kept in-frame beta chains. Rows merge per CDR3 protein into single entries with the most common DNA and genes. The sample records approximately 410,000 distinct CDR3 sequences, approximately 15% of which are singletons. 5.5% to 7% of the sample goes to the ten largest clones. The material sequenced was peripheral blood. All receptors come from a young woman with stable Graves' hyperthyroidism. Donor details come from another sample of the same person, matched by shared clones.

This clonotype was recorded many times. The genes are TRBV7-2 and TRBJ2-5; the D gene is possibly TRBD1 (6 bases). The CDR3 consists of 14 residues. CDR1 and CDR2 (germline): SGHTA, FQGNSA. V lost 5 bases to trimming and J lost 2 bases, with 12 bases between them. The CDR3 DNA follows: TGTGCCAGCAGCCGGTGGACAGTGCAAGAGACCCAGTACTTC. Its translation: CASSRWTVQETQYF.

The table lists this clonotype with many counts. V is TRBV24-1 and J is TRBJ2-5; D may match TRBD1 or TRBD2 (7 bases each). Germline V lookup: CDR1 KGHDR, CDR2 SFDVKD. CDR3 length equals 16 residues. V lost 1 base and J lost 4, with 15 bases in between. The CDR3 sequence is CATSDFIRGRGETQYF. CDR3 sequence (DNA): TGTGCCACCAGTGATTTCATCAGGGGGAGGGGAGAGACCCAGTACTTC.

The J gene is TRBJ1-1, the V gene TRBV28; D gene unclear. Germline CDR1 reads MDHEN; CDR2 reads SYDVKM. The CDR3 has 14 residues. V was cut by 6 bases and J by 1 base, with 12 bases left in between. The CDR3: CASSPRHTNTEAFF. Written as DNA, the CDR3 is TGTGCCAGCAGCCCCCGACATACGAACACTGAAGCTTTCTTT.

This clonotype was picked up many times. This chain uses TRBV19 with TRBJ2-7, with 7 positions matching TRBD1. This CDR3 is 13 amino acids long. Germline CDR1 LNHDA, CDR2 SQIVND (reference sequence). V was pared by 5 bases and J by 4 bases, with 5 bases of the junction left unmatched. The CDR3 spells CASSVPGGYEQYF. CDR3 in DNA: TGTGCCAGTAGTGTCCCAGGGGGTTACGAGCAGTACTTC.

V and J are TRBV6-1 and TRBJ1-1; tentative D call: TRBD1 (5 bases). The CDR3 is 15 residues long. Germline CDR1 and CDR2: MNHNS and SASEGT. The V gene lost 1 base and the J gene lost 5 bases, with 14 bases spanning the gap. The CDR3 coding sequence is TGTGCCAGCAGTGAAGAGGGGCCAGGTAGGACTGAAGCTTTCTTT. The encoded protein is CASSEEGPGRTEAFF.

This clonotype turned up a few times. This may be a read error, as it is one base from a much larger clone. The chain is built from TRBV11-1 and TRBJ2-7; no clear D gene. Germline V gene lookup returns CDR1 SGHAT and CDR2 FQDESV (reference sequence). V lost 2 bases to trimming and J lost 0 bases, with 11 bases between them. This CDR3 contains 15 residues. CDR3 bases: TGTGCCAGCAGCTTATGGCAGAGCAGCTCCTACGAGCAGTACGTC. It codes for CASSLWQSSSYEQYV.

The table lists this clonotype with many counts. The chain links TRBV12-3 or TRBV12-4 to TRBJ2-7, with D possibly being TRBD1 or TRBD2 (6 bases each). The CDR3 spans 14 residues. V was pared by 3 bases and J by 3 bases, with 12 bases between. CDR3 residues: CASSFRGGGYEQYF. The CDR3 DNA reads TGTGCCAGCAGTTTTAGAGGGGGAGGCTACGAGCAGTACTTC.

This clonotype came up many times. The V and J genes are TRBV4-2 and TRBJ1-2; no definite D call. Germline V gene data show CDR1 as LGHNA and CDR2 as YNFKEQ. Trimming removed 0 bases from V and 8 bases from J, with 10 bases in between. The CDR3 consists of 13 residues. As DNA, the CDR3 is TGTGCCAGCAGCCAAGATGAGGGTCGCGGCTACACCTTC. It specifies CASSQDEGRGYTF.

This clonotype was picked up many times. An end of the junction does not agree with germline; a read error may underlie this. The chain joins TRBV29-1 to TRBJ1-2, with D maybe TRBD1 (6 bases). CDR1 and CDR2 (germline): SQVTM, ANQGSEA. CDR3 length: 13 amino acids. Here the CDR3 DNA reads TGCATCGTTTTGTCAACAGGGCACTATGGCTACACCTTC. Encoded protein: CIVLSTGHYGYTF.

With respect to this clonotype: Given a much more abundant clone one base away, this may be a read error. The V gene is TRBV19, the J gene TRBJ2-1, with D maybe TRBD2 (6 bases). This CDR3 comprises 15 residues. The germline gives CDR1 LNHDA, CDR2 SQIVND (reference sequence). The CDR3 protein is CASSIGGASYNEKFF. CDR3 bases: TGTGCCAGTAGTATAGGCGGGGCCTCCTACAATGAGAAGTTCTTC.

The sample holds many counts of this clonotype. The genes are TRBV12-3 or TRBV12-4 and TRBJ1-5; 12 bases fit TRBD1. The CDR3 has 15 residues. J was trimmed by 7 bases and V by 5 bases; bases with no gene match: 6. In nucleotides, the CDR3 is TGTGCCAGCAGTCCGGGACAGGGGGCACGACAGCCCCAGCATTTT. Protein product: CASSPGQGARQPQHF.

This clonotype was recorded at least ten times. The V gene is TRBV9, the J gene TRBJ1-3, with TRBD1 matching 7 bases. Germline CDR1 SGDLS, CDR2 YYNGEE. This CDR3 comprises 16 residues. V shed 0 bases and J 2 bases; nucleotides not matched to a gene: 5. CDR3 DNA: TGTGCCAGCAGCGTAGCCCGGGGACAGCCTGGAAACACCATATATTTT. Translation gives CASSVARGQPGNTIYF. The full variable domain, rest sourced from reference TRBV9 and TRBJ1-3, is DSGVTQTPKHLITATGQRVTLRCSPRSGDLSVYWYQQSLDQGLQFLIQYYNGEERAKGNILERFSAQQFPDLHSELNLSSLELGDSALYFCASSVARGQPGNTIYFGEGSWLTVV.

This clonotype was counted at least ten times. The rearrangement uses TRBV29-1 and TRBJ1-1; TRBD1 aligns across 8 bases. Germline CDR1 and CDR2: SQVTM and ANQGSEA. After removal of 4 bases from V and 0 bases from J, the junction contained 10 bases not matched to a gene. The length of the CDR3 is 16 residues. The CDR3 DNA reads as TGCAGCGTTGCGGGACAGGCGCTTGCTGTGAACACTGAAGCTTTCTTT. Translation: CSVAGQALAVNTEAFF.

This clonotype showed up many times. The CDR3 sequence is CAISERQGGDGYTF. The CDR3 bases are TGTGCCATCAGTGAAAGGCAGGGGGGAGATGGCTACACCTTC. This sequence joins TRBV10-3 and TRBJ1-2, with TRBD1 identical over 7 bases. Looked up from germline, CDR1 is ENHRY and CDR2 is SYGVKD. V shed 3 bases, J shed 6 bases, and the junction held 7 bases outside the gene matches. There are 14 residues in the CDR3.

This clonotype has only a few counts. The V and J genes are TRBV19 and TRBJ2-5, with 13 positions matching TRBD2. Per the germline V gene, CDR1 is LNHDA and CDR2 is SQIVND (reference sequence). After removal of 5 bases from V and 3 bases from J, the junction contained 3 bases not matched to a gene. This CDR3 has 15 amino acids. The CDR3 DNA reads TGTGCCAGTAGTTCGGGACTAGCGGGGAAAGAGACCCAGTACTTC. As protein: CASSSGLAGKETQYF.

This clonotype was counted at least ten times. V usage is TRBV6-5 and J usage is TRBJ1-1; unclear D gene. The CDR3 sequence is 16 residues long. Germline loops: CDR1 MNHEY, CDR2 SVGAGI. Trimming pared 7 bases from V and 0 bases from J, leaving 18 bases between. CDR3 in DNA: TGTGCCAGCAACCACGGGTTGACTCTTATGAACACTGAAGCTTTCTTT. Encoded protein: CASNHGLTLMNTEAFF.

This clonotype turned up a few times. The V and J genes are TRBV19 and TRBJ2-7; TRBD1 matches at 7 bases. Looked up from germline, CDR1 is LNHDA and CDR2 is SQIVND (reference sequence). The CDR3 runs 15 residues. V trimming: 4 bases; J trimming: 1 base; junction bases outside the gene matches: 7. The CDR3 DNA reads as TGTGCCAGTAGTACTCAGGGGGTAGGTTCCTACGAGCAGTACTTC. It specifies CASSTQGVGSYEQYF.

This clonotype was counted ten times or more. The rearrangement uses TRBV5-5 and TRBJ2-7; 8 positions agree with TRBD2. V lost 3 bases to trimming and J lost 7 bases; unmatched junction nucleotides: 15. In germline, CDR1 is SGHKS, CDR2 YYEKEE (reference sequence). This CDR3 spans 16 amino acids. The CDR3 sequence is CASSSALAGWSEEQYF. The CDR3 DNA reads as TGTGCCAGCAGCTCAGCGTTAGCGGGGTGGTCGGAAGAGCAGTACTTC.

At least ten counts were recorded for this clonotype. The CDR3 DNA is TGCGCCAGCAGCTTGGGGTGGGGACCCGGTCAGCCCCAGCATTTT. It specifies CASSLGWGPGQPQHF. This chain connects TRBV5-1 to TRBJ1-5; D may be TRBD1 (5 bases). The CDR3 is made up of 15 amino acids. CDR1 is SGHRS and CDR2 is YFSETQ in the germline V gene. The V end lost 0 bases, the J end lost 6 bases, and 13 bases lay between the germline ends.

This clonotype was found many times. J is TRBJ2-5 and V is TRBV20-1, with D maybe TRBD1 (6 bases). This CDR3 is built from 12 residues. Per the germline V gene, CDR1 is DFQATT and CDR2 is SNEGSKA (reference sequence). Trimming removed 5 bases at V and 6 bases at J, with 13 bases between. CDR3 region: CSAFKQGKTQYF. CDR3 DNA sequence: TGCAGTGCTTTTAAACAGGGAAAGACCCAGTACTTC.

This clonotype was recorded many times. The chain employs TRBV5-6 and TRBJ1-2; D is uncertain. V lost 0 bases, J lost 9 bases, and 12 bases lay in between. This CDR3 is built from 13 residues. CDR1 is SGHDT, CDR2 YYEEEE, per germline. Written as DNA, the CDR3 is TGTGCCAGCAGCTTGGTGGTGGGTGCCAGCTACACCTTC. It specifies CASSLVVGASYTF.

J is TRBJ1-2 and V is TRBV12-3 or TRBV12-4, with D possibly TRBD1 on 5 matching bases. Trimming took off 7 bases at V and 3 bases at J, with 15 bases between the two ends. The CDR3 covers 14 residues. The CDR3 loop reads CASILMRGYYGYTF. CDR3 coding DNA: TGTGCCAGCATCTTAATGCGGGGGTACTATGGCTACACCTTC.

The rearrangement uses TRBV6-1 and TRBJ1-3; possible D gene TRBD1, 5 bases. The germline CDR1 and CDR2 sequences are MNHNS and SASEGT. With 4 bases removed from V and 4 bases from J, the gap between germline ends came to 11 bases. The CDR3 consists of 14 residues. CDR3 nucleotides: TGTGCCAGCAGTGGGCAGGGAGACGGAAACACCATATATTTT. Its protein is CASSGQGDGNTIYF.

The sample holds a few counts of this clonotype. A junction end diverges from the germline sequence, so it may reflect a read error. This sequence joins TRBV6-1 and TRBJ2-4; D may be TRBD1 (5 bases). CDR1 and CDR2 from the germline V gene are MNHNS and SASEGT. The CDR3 spans 17 residues. CDR3 region: CASSEGGRVVAKNIKYF. For the CDR3, the DNA is TGTGCCAGCAGTGAAGGGGGCAGGGTGGTAGCCAAAAACATTAAGTACTTC.

V is TRBV7-9 and J is TRBJ1-1; the D gene is possibly TRBD1 (6 bases). CDR3 length equals 14 residues. CDR1 is SEHNR, CDR2 FQNEAQ, per germline (reference sequence). The V and J ends lost 5 bases and 5 bases respectively, with 15 bases between them. Here the CDR3 reads CASSLNREGTEAFF. CDR3 nucleotide sequence: TGTGCCAGCAGCCTTAACAGGGAGGGGACTGAAGCTTTCTTT.

This clonotype was counted ten times or more. This sequence joins TRBV6-2 or TRBV6-3 and TRBJ2-4; TRBD1 agrees at 7 bases. The CDR3 consists of 20 residues. Per the germline V gene, CDR1 is MNHEY and CDR2 is SVGEGT. V was clipped by 2 bases and J by 7 bases; unmatched bases: 23. CDR3 residues: CASSYPRKGGLPGMRNIQYF. DNA for the CDR3: TGTGCCAGCAGTTACCCTCGGAAAGGGGGCCTACCGGGTATGAGGAACATTCAGTACTTC.

In its sample, this clonotype was seen many times. CDR3 sequence: CASSLTSTGGTEAFF. The CDR3 coding sequence is TGTGCCAGCAGTTTAACATCGACAGGGGGCACTGAAGCTTTCTTT. The chain recombines TRBV12-3 or TRBV12-4 with TRBJ1-1, with 9 bases identical to TRBD1. The V and J ends lost 2 bases and 4 bases, in that order; junction bases with no gene match: 5. The CDR3 totals 15 residues.

This clonotype was counted ten times or more. This sequence joins TRBV29-1 and TRBJ1-1; TRBD1 is a possible D gene (5 bases). In germline, CDR1 is SQVTM, CDR2 ANQGSEA. The CDR3 sequence is 11 residues long. Deletions cut 5 bases from V and 7 bases from J, with 11 bases between. The DNA of the CDR3 is TGCAGCGTTTCGGACATCGTTGAAGCTTTCTTT. The encoded protein is CSVSDIVEAFF.

This clonotype was seen repeatedly, ten times or more. The genes are TRBV29-1 and TRBJ1-2; D is undetermined. The CDR3 runs 13 residues. Germline values: CDR1 SQVTM, CDR2 ANQGSEA. Trimming stripped 4 bases from V and 6 bases from J, with 15 bases between. The CDR3 spells CSVGGGRRDGYTF. Written as DNA, the CDR3 is TGCAGCGTTGGGGGTGGACGGAGAGATGGCTACACCTTC.